Shown below are 18 T cell receptor beta chains from a single sample sequenced in a study of blood T cell repertoires in COVID-19. Data came from immunoSEQ multiplex PCR; TCRdb stores just in-frame clones and leaves some out. This sample has 53,000 or so clones, with 80% to 90% found just once. The sequencing sample was made of peripheral blood. The receptors derive from an elderly man with acute or convalescent COVID-19.

The chain recombines TRBV9 with TRBJ2-2; TRBD2 might be the D (6 bases). This CDR3 comprises 19 residues. Germline V gives CDR1 SGDLS, CDR2 YYNGEE. V lost 1 base to trimming and J lost 6 bases, with 25 bases between them. CDR3 sequence reads: CASSVTPSPGPRGSGELFF. In nucleotides, the CDR3 is TGTGCCAGCAGCGTAACTCCATCTCCGGGACCCCGGGGGTCCGGGGAGCTGTTTTTT.

This chain connects TRBV4-3 to TRBJ2-1, with a tentative D call TRBD2 (6 bases). Germline-derived CDR1 and CDR2 are LGHNA and YSLEER. There are 17 residues in the CDR3. With 5 bases removed from V and 1 base from J, the gap between germline ends came to 18 bases. The CDR3: CASSALMTSTSYNEQFF. CDR3 DNA: TGCGCCAGCAGCGCCTTAATGACTAGTACTTCCTACAATGAGCAGTTCTTC.

This clone showed up just a few times. This sample includes further DNA sequences coding for the same CDR3. This chain connects TRBV9 to TRBJ2-2, with 11 bases aligning to TRBD2. Trimming took 3 bases from V and 2 from J; bases not matched to a gene: 3. The CDR3 sequence is 16 residues long. CDR1 and CDR2 from the germline V gene are SGDLS and YYNGEE. CDR3 region: CASSALAGVNTGELFF. The CDR3 coding sequence is TGTGCCAGCAGCGCACTAGCGGGGGTTAACACCGGGGAGCTGTTTTTT. The whole variable domain, remainder taken from reference TRBV9 and TRBJ2-2, is DSGVTQTPKHLITATGQRVTLRCSPRSGDLSVYWYQQSLDQGLQFLIQYYNGEERAKGNILERFSAQQFPDLHSELNLSSLELGDSALYFCASSALAGVNTGELFFGEGSRLTVL.

This clone appeared a few times. This chain links TRBV11-1 with TRBJ1-6, with D hard to call. The V end lost 5 bases, the J end lost 10 bases, and 15 bases lay between the germline ends. CDR1 and CDR2 (germline): SGHAT, FQDESV (reference sequence). This CDR3 spans 14 amino acids. CDR3 coding DNA: TGTGCCAGCAGCCCGGCGATTCCAGGATCACCCCTCCACTTT. It specifies CASSPAIPGSPLHF.

This clone was counted once. The rearrangement links TRBV15 to TRBJ1-5; 8 positions agree with TRBD1. Germline V gives CDR1 LNHNV, CDR2 YYDKDF (reference sequence). The CDR3 is made up of 18 amino acids. Germline trimming cut 0 bases from V and 6 bases from J; bases unmatched to any gene: 13. In DNA, the CDR3 is TGTGCCACCAGCAGAGATGATGGGGGAGACAGGGGACGTCAGCCCCAGCATTTT. Amino acid sequence: CATSRDDGGDRGRQPQHF.

This clone was counted a few times. The chain has TRBV6-5 and TRBJ1-1, with 7 bases aligning to TRBD1. The trim removed 6 bases at V and 1 base at J, leaving 5 bases unmatched. Germline CDR1 and CDR2: MNHEY and SVGAGI. The CDR3 runs 14 residues. CDR3 amino acids: CASRSGQKNTEAFF. In DNA, the CDR3 is TGTGCCAGCAGGTCGGGACAGAAGAACACTGAAGCTTTCTTT.

J is TRBJ1-4 and V is TRBV4-2, with a tentative D call TRBD1 (6 bases). Germline V lookup: CDR1 LGHNA, CDR2 YNFKEQ. The CDR3 is 16 residues long. Trimming removed 0 bases from V and 2 bases from J, with 10 bases in between. CDR3 nucleotide sequence: TGTGCCAGCAGCCAAGAGTTAACAGGGACTAATGAAAAACTGTTTTTT. Translating gives CASSQELTGTNEKLFF.

This sequence joins TRBV10-1 and TRBJ1-1; D is possibly TRBD1 (5 bases). This CDR3 is 14 amino acids long. Trimming removed 4 bases at V and 7 bases at J, with 16 bases between. Per the germline V gene, CDR1 is WNHNN and CDR2 is SYGVQD (reference sequence). The chain's CDR3 is CASSVDSREDEAFF. DNA for the CDR3: TGCGCCAGCAGTGTTGACAGCAGAGAAGATGAAGCTTTCTTT.

The chain employs TRBV6-5 and TRBJ1-5; 7 bases fit TRBD1. CDR3 size: 13 residues. J gave up 6 bases and V 5 bases, and 4 bases lay outside the gene matches. The germline CDR1 and CDR2 sequences are MNHEY and SVGAGI. CDR3 in amino acids: CASSPGGTQPQHF. The CDR3 DNA follows: TGTGCCAGCAGTCCAGGGGGAACTCAGCCCCAGCATTTT.

The CDR3 here is CASSISGGRTDTQYF. For the CDR3, the DNA is TGTGCCAGTAGTATTAGCGGGGGGAGAACAGATACGCAGTATTTT. The chain is built from TRBV19 and TRBJ2-3, with 10 bases lining up with TRBD2. This CDR3 is built from 15 residues. CDR1 and CDR2 (germline): LNHDA, SQIVND (reference sequence). V shed 3 bases, J shed 3 bases, and the junction held 3 bases outside the gene matches.

The CDR3 loop is CAISTGGQREKLFF. In DNA form, the CDR3 reads TGTGCCATCAGTACAGGGGGCCAGCGTGAAAAACTGTTTTTT. V is TRBV10-3 and J is TRBJ1-4, with 9 positions matching TRBD1. This CDR3 has 14 amino acids. Germline CDR1 reads ENHRY; CDR2 reads SYGVKD. The V segment lost 5 bases and the J segment 7 bases; nucleotides outside the gene matches: 5.

This clone has more than one count but fewer than ten. The genes are TRBV3-1 (or the pseudogene TRBV3-2) and TRBJ2-7, with 9 bases lining up with TRBD1. The germline V gene encodes CDR1 LGHDT and CDR2 YNNKEL (reference sequence). The junction had 7 bases not matched to a gene; V was cut back by 5 bases and J by 2 bases. The CDR3 extends over 15 amino acids. The CDR3, as DNA: TGTGCCAGCAGCGTAACAGGGGGCGGACCCTACGAGCAGTACTTC. This codes for CASSVTGGGPYEQYF.

The chain links TRBV29-1 to TRBJ2-7, with D hard to call. This CDR3 has 12 amino acids. The V gene's germline CDR1 is SQVTM and CDR2 ANQGSEA. Trimming removed 4 bases from V and 2 bases from J, with 9 bases in between. CDR3 DNA: TGCAGCGTTGGGGCCATCCCCTACGAGCAGTACTTC. Protein sequence: CSVGAIPYEQYF.

The genes are TRBV9 and TRBJ1-4; D gene ambiguous. V lost 4 bases to trimming and J lost 8 bases, with 12 bases between them. Germline V gene lookup returns CDR1 SGDLS and CDR2 YYNGEE. The CDR3 covers 13 residues. DNA for the CDR3: TGTGCCAGCAGCCCGCCGGGATCGGAAAAACTGTTTTTT. This gives the protein CASSPPGSEKLFF.

The V and J genes are TRBV6-6 and TRBJ2-2; D gene unclear. V gave up 0 bases and J gave up 0 bases, with 2 bases separating them. Per the germline V gene, CDR1 is MNHNY and CDR2 is SVGAGI (reference sequence). CDR3 length: 14 residues. The CDR3 reads CASSYSTNTGELFF. The CDR3 nucleotides read TGTGCCAGCAGTTACTCTACGAACACCGGGGAGCTGTTTTTT.

This clone was recorded once. This CDR3 reads CASSLAQGGSEAFF. The CDR3 DNA sequence: TGCGCCAGCAGCTTGGCCCAAGGGGGTAGTGAAGCTTTCTTT. The gene calls are TRBV5-1 and TRBJ1-1, with TRBD1 as a possible D gene (6 bases). The V end lost 0 bases, the J end lost 7 bases, and 13 bases lay between the germline ends. Germline V gene data show CDR1 as SGHRS and CDR2 as YFSETQ. The CDR3 runs 14 residues.

CDR3 loop: CASSLVRTAQETQYF. The CDR3 DNA reads as TGTGCCAGCAGCTTGGTTCGGACAGCCCAAGAGACCCAGTACTTC. This sequence joins TRBV5-5 and TRBJ2-5; D may be TRBD1 (6 bases). The CDR3 contains 15 residues. In germline, CDR1 is SGHKS, CDR2 YYEKEE (reference sequence). V lost 0 bases and J lost 1, with 10 bases in between.

The chain joins TRBV11-3 to TRBJ2-7; D is perhaps TRBD1 (7 bases). Germline CDR1 is SGHNT and CDR2 is YENEEA. This CDR3 region has 13 residues. V lost 5 bases to trimming and J lost 5 bases, with 13 bases between them. DNA of the CDR3: TGTGCCAGCAGCCGCGGGACAGTCCACGAGCAGTACTTC. Amino acid sequence: CASSRGTVHEQYF.